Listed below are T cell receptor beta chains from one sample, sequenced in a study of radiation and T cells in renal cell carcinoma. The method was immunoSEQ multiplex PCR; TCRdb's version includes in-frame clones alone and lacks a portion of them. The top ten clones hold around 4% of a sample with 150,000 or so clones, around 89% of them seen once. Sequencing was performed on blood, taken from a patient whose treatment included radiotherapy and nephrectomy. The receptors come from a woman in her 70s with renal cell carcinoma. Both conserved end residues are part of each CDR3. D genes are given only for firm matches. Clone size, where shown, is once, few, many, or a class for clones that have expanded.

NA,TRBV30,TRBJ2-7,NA,CAWRGQGYEQYF,TGTGCCTGGCGGGGACAAGGCTACGAGCAGTACTTC
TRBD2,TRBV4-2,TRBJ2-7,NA,CASSQVSRSGGAAYEQYF,TGTGCCAGCAGCCAAGTTAGTCGCTCGGGGGGGGCCGCCTACGAGCAGTACTTC
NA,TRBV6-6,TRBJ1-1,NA,CASTFRGRNTEAFF,TGTGCCAGCACCTTCCGGGGGAGGAACACTGAAGCTTTCTTT
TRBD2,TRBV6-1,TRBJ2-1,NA,CASSRGVLEQFF,TGTGCCAGCAGTCGGGGGGTCTTGGAGCAGTTCTTC
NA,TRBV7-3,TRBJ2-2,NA,CASRRTDLLTGELFF,TGTGCCAGCAGGCGGACGGACCTCCTCACCGGGGAGCTGTTTTTT
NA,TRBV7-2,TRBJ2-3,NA,CASSLPQGTQYF,TGTGCCAGCAGCTTACCCCAAGGTACGCAGTATTTT
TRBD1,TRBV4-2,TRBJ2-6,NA,CASSQVGRDRGVRANVLTF,TGTGCCAGCAGCCAAGTTGGGCGAGACAGGGGTGTTCGGGCCAACGTCCTGACTTTC
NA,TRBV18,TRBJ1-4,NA,CASSPRSGRANEKLFF,TGTGCCAGCTCACCACGTTCGGGGAGAGCGAATGAAAAACTGTTTTTT
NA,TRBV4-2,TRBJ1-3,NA,CASSQEGISGNTIYF,TGTGCCAGCAGCCAAGAAGGGATCTCTGGAAACACCATATATTTT
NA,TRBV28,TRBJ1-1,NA,CASREGNSEAFF,TGTGCCAGCAGGGAAGGGAATAGTGAAGCTTTCTTT
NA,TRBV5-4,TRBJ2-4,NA,CASSSQQGRGENIQYF,TGTGCCAGCAGCTCACAACAGGGGAGGGGAGAAAACATTCAGTACTTC
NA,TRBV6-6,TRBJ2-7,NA,CASRTRVNDEQYF,TGTGCCAGCAGGACCAGGGTAAACGACGAGCAGTACTTC
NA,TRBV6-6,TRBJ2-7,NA,CASRNSLSLPLYEQYF,TGTGCCAGCAGGAACAGTCTATCTCTACCCCTCTACGAGCAGTACTTC
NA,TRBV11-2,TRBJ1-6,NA,CASSLGGSPLHF,TGTGCCAGCAGCTTAGGTGGTTCACCCCTCCACTTT
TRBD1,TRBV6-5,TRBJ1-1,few,CASRGILRDRGKAFF,TGTGCCAGCAGGGGAATCCTCCGGGACAGGGGAAAGGCTTTCTTT
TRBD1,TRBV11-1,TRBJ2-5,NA,CASGMTGPQETQYF,TGTGCCAGCGGAATGACAGGGCCGCAAGAGACCCAGTACTTC
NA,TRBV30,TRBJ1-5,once,CAWGADSNQPQHF,TGTGCCTGGGGGGCCGATAGCAATCAGCCCCAGCATTTT
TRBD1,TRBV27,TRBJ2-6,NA,CASSLIPLGQGTSGANVLTF,TGTGCCAGCAGTTTAATCCCCCTGGGACAGGGGACCTCTGGGGCCAACGTCCTGACTTTC
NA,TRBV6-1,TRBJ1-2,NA,CASRYNTPGYGYTF,TGTGCCAGCAGGTACAACACGCCGGGCTATGGCTACACCTTC
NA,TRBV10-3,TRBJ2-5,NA,CACGGAVTETQYF,TGTGCCTGTGGGGGGGCAGTAACAGAGACCCAGTACTTC
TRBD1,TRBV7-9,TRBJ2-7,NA,CASSRQGSYEQYF,TGTGCCAGCAGTCGACAGGGCTCCTACGAGCAGTACTTC
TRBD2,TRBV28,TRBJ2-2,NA,CASRLAGLTGELFF,TGTGCCAGCAGACTAGCGGGACTCACCGGGGAGCTGTTTTTT
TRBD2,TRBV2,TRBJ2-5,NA,CASSSSGGGGETQYF,TGTGCCAGCAGTTCCTCTGGCGGGGGGGGTGAGACCCAGTACTTC
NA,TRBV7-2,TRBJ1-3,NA,CASSLPLLTASSGNTIYF,TGTGCCAGCAGCTTGCCACTCCTAACTGCCAGCTCTGGAAACACCATATATTTT
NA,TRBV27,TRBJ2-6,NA,CASSLSNGANVLTF,TGTGCCAGCAGTTTATCGAATGGGGCCAACGTCCTGACTTTC
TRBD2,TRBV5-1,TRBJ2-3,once,CASRPTVAGGTDTQYF,TGCGCCAGCAGACCTACCGTAGCGGGGGGCACAGATACGCAGTATTTT
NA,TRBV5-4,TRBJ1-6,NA,CASSDPTDSPLHF,TGTGCCAGCAGCGACCCGACAGATTCACCCCTCCACTTT
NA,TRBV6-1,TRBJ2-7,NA,CASIGAESYEQYF,TGTGCCAGCATAGGAGCGGAGTCCTACGAGCAGTACTTC
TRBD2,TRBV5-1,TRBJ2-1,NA,CASSLASGGYNEQFF,TGCGCCAGCAGCTTGGCTAGCGGGGGATACAATGAGCAGTTCTTC
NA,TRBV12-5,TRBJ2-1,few,CASGLVTPGYSYNEQFF,TGTGCTAGTGGTTTGGTAACTCCAGGGTACTCCTACAATGAGCAGTTCTTC
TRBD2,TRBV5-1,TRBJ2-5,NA,CASSLAAGGRKQETQYF,TGCGCCAGCAGCTTGGCGGCGGGGGGCCGTAAGCAAGAGACCCAGTACTTC
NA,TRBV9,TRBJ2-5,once,CASSVEHQETQYF,TGTGCCAGCAGCGTAGAACATCAAGAGACCCAGTACTTC
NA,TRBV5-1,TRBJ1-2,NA,CASRRVSDTNYGYTF,TGCGCCAGCAGGAGGGTCTCAGATACTAACTATGGCTACACCTTC
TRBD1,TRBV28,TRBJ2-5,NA,CASSSPGTGEQETQYF,TGTGCCAGCAGTTCGCCCGGGACAGGGGAGCAAGAGACCCAGTACTTC
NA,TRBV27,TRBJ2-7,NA,CASSLDAATTSYEQYF,TGTGCCAGCAGTTTAGACGCGGCGACAACTAGCTACGAGCAGTACTTC
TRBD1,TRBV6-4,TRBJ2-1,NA,CASKPSGQANPHSQFF,TGTGCCAGCAAACCATCGGGACAGGCTAACCCCCATTCTCAGTTCTTC
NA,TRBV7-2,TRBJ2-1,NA,CASSYFSYTYNEQFF,TGTGCCAGCAGCTATTTTAGCTACACCTACAATGAGCAGTTCTTC
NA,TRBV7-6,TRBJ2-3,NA,CASSLGAGRIDTQYF,TGTGCCAGCAGCTTAGGGGCAGGGAGGATAGATACGCAGTATTTT
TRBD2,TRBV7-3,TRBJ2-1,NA,CASRSGLAGLNEQFF,TGTGCCAGCAGGTCGGGACTAGCGGGGTTAAATGAGCAGTTCTTC
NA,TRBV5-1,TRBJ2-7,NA,CASSLGVSVSYEQYF,TGCGCCAGCAGCTTGGGGGTTTCAGTGTCCTACGAGCAGTACTTC
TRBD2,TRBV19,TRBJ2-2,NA,CASGASGGALTGELFF,TGTGCCAGTGGAGCTAGCGGGGGGGCCCTCACCGGGGAGCTGTTTTTT
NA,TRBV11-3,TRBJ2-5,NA,CASSLYSGGRHETQYF,TGTGCCAGCAGCTTATATTCCGGGGGGCGGCACGAGACCCAGTACTTC
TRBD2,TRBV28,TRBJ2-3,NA,CASSPLGGGANTQYF,TGTGCCAGCAGCCCCCTTGGCGGGGGGGCAAATACGCAGTATTTT
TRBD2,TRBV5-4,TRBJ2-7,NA,CASSKRLAGSSYEQYF,TGTGCCAGCAGCAAACGACTAGCGGGTAGCTCCTACGAGCAGTACTTC
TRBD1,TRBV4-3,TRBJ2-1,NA,CASSLQPGTGPYNEQFF,TGCGCCAGCAGCCTACAACCCGGGACAGGGCCCTACAATGAGCAGTTCTTC
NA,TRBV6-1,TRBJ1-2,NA,CASSERGRMGTAGGGYTF,TGTGCCAGCAGTGAAAGGGGAAGGATGGGGACCGCTGGGGGTGGCTACACCTTC
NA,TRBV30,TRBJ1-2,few,CAWSVARANYGYTF,TGTGCCTGGAGTGTAGCCAGGGCCAACTATGGCTACACCTTC
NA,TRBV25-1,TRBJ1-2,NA,CASRDTTVGAGGYTF,TGTGCCAGCAGGGACACAACGGTCGGGGCTGGTGGCTACACCTTC
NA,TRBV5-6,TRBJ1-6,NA,CASSLGTHSPLHF,TGTGCCAGCAGCTTGGGGACACATTCACCCCTCCACTTT
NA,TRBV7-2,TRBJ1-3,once,CASSLAHGTSSGNTIYF,TGTGCCAGCAGCTTAGCGCATGGGACATCCTCTGGAAACACCATATATTTT
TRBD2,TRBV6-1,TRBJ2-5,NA,CASSELAGGRETQYF,TGTGCCAGCAGTGAACTAGCGGGGGGGAGAGAGACCCAGTACTTC
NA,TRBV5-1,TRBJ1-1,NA,CASSPGARGHTEAFF,TGCGCCAGCAGCCCGGGAGCTCGGGGCCACACTGAAGCTTTCTTT
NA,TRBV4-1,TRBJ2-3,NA,CASSQEGRDTSSTDTQYF,TGCGCCAGCAGCCAAGAGGGGAGGGACACTTCTAGCACAGATACGCAGTATTTT
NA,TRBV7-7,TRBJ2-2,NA,CASSLGGTRTGELFF,TGTGCTAGCAGCTTAGGTGGGACACGCACCGGGGAGCTGTTTTTT
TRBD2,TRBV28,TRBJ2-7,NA,CASSLSGGVYEQYF,TGTGCCAGCAGTTTATCCGGGGGGGTGTACGAGCAGTACTTC